The rows below give T cell receptor beta chains drawn from one sample of a study of beta chain features in type 1 diabetes. Clones were sequenced by immunoSEQ multiplex PCR, and TCRdb holds only the in-frame ones, with some missing. The data contain more than 120,000 clones, about 13% of them seen just once; the ten biggest clones take up roughly 1.4%. Material for sequencing was central memory CD4+ T cells from blood. All receptors come from a young man with type 1 diabetes. CDR3s include the opening cysteine and the closing phenylalanine or tryptophan. D genes are given only for firm matches. Rows may omit the clone size; those that give it use once, few, many or a size class.

clone_size	v_call	d_call	j_call	cdr3_aa	cdr3_nt
.	TRBV19	TRBD1	TRBJ2-1	CASSISGTDINEQFF	TGTGCCAGTAGTATCAGTGGGACAGACATTAATGAGCAGTTCTTC
few	TRBV10-3	TRBD2	TRBJ2-1	CAISDPGGLASNEQFF	TGTGCCATCAGTGATCCCGGCGGACTAGCCTCCAATGAGCAGTTCTTC
.	TRBV5-6	.	TRBJ1-5	CASSFSLMGGEEPQHF	TGTGCCAGCAGCTTCTCTTTAATGGGAGGAGAAGAGCCCCAGCATTTT
few	TRBV10-3	.	TRBJ2-5	CATLRGAGETQYF	TGTGCCACCCTACGGGGCGCGGGGGAGACCCAGTACTTC
few	TRBV18	TRBD1	TRBJ1-3	CASSPGTGGNTIYF	TGTGCCAGCTCACCCGGGACAGGCGGAAACACCATATATTTT
.	TRBV18	TRBD1	TRBJ2-7	CASSPTLGGDEQYF	TGTGCCAGCTCACCAACCCTAGGGGGCGACGAGCAGTACTTC
few	TRBV6-1	.	TRBJ2-5	CASSEIGEETQYF	TGTGCCAGCAGTGAAATTGGGGAAGAGACCCAGTACTTC
.	TRBV7-2	.	TRBJ1-2	CALTPPGLNYGYTF	TGTGCCCTCACCCCGCCCGGGCTTAACTATGGCTACACCTTC
.	TRBV7-2	.	TRBJ1-5	CASSLTGATQPQHF	TGTGCCAGCAGCTTAACGGGGGCGACTCAGCCCCAGCATTTT
.	TRBV27	TRBD2	TRBJ2-1	CASTSGGAESNEQFF	TGTGCCAGCACTAGCGGGGGGGCCGAAAGCAATGAGCAGTTCTTC
.	TRBV7-2	.	TRBJ2-7	CASSPTWDYEQYF	TGTGCCAGCAGCCCCACGTGGGACTACGAGCAGTACTTC
.	TRBV29-1	.	TRBJ1-2	CSVTVNRGANGYTF	TGCAGCGTCACCGTTAATCGGGGGGCGAATGGCTACACCTTC
few	TRBV30	.	TRBJ1-3	CAWMFSFSGNTIYF	TGTGCCTGGATGTTTAGTTTTTCTGGAAACACCATATATTTT
.	TRBV7-8	.	TRBJ2-7	CASSLAGQIEQYF	TGTGCCAGCAGCTTAGCTGGCCAGATCGAGCAGTACTTC
.	TRBV14	TRBD2	TRBJ2-5	CASSQGSSGIRETQYF	TGTGCCAGCAGCCAAGGGTCTAGCGGGATTCGAGAGACCCAGTACTTC
.	TRBV29-1	.	TRBJ1-2	CSVEVPSAPDGYTF	TGCAGCGTTGAAGTCCCATCAGCGCCTGACGGCTACACCTTC
.	TRBV6-1	TRBD1	TRBJ2-3	CASSESRTGLLTDTQYF	TGTGCCAGCAGTGAATCTCGGACAGGGCTGTTGACAGATACGCAGTATTTT
.	TRBV28	.	TRBJ1-2	CASSLLGTDYGYTF	TGTGCCAGCAGTTTACTCGGGACCGACTATGGCTACACCTTC
few	TRBV2	.	TRBJ2-3	CASSGVSRTDTQYF	TGTGCCAGCTCAGGCGTCTCTCGCACAGATACGCAGTATTTT
.	TRBV6-5	TRBD1	TRBJ1-2	CASSLDRVSDGYTF	TGTGCCAGCAGTTTGGACAGGGTATCGGATGGCTACACCTTC
few	TRBV7-7	TRBD2	TRBJ2-5	CASSAGTSGGPGETQYF	TGTGCTAGCAGCGCGGGGACTAGCGGGGGTCCTGGGGAGACCCAGTACTTC
.	TRBV9	TRBD1	TRBJ2-5	CASSVGQGGIASTQETQYF	TGTGCCAGCAGCGTAGGACAGGGGGGAATCGCTTCAACTCAAGAGACCCAGTACTTC
.	TRBV5-1	TRBD1	TRBJ1-1	CASSPMTGGRTEAFF	TGTGCCAGCAGCCCCATGACAGGGGGTCGGACTGAAGCTTTCTTT
many	TRBV7-9	.	TRBJ1-2	CASGGFGYTF	TGTGCCAGCGGAGGGTTTGGCTACACCTTC
.	TRBV7-2	TRBD1	TRBJ1-3	CASSLGGGWNTIYF	TGTGCCAGCAGCTTAGGAGGGGGCTGGAACACCATATATTTT
few	TRBV9	TRBD1	TRBJ1-4	CASSTGTGFLEKLFF	TGTGCCAGCAGCACGGGGACAGGGTTTCTAGAAAAACTGTTTTTT
.	TRBV30	TRBD1	TRBJ1-3	CAWSWDSRSGNTIYF	TGTGCCTGGAGCTGGGACAGCCGCTCTGGAAACACCATATATTTT
.	TRBV6-6	.	TRBJ2-1	CASSRANEQFF	TGTGCCAGCAGCCGGGCCAATGAGCAGTTCTTC
few	TRBV13	TRBD2	TRBJ2-1	CASSSLGLGGNEQFF	TGTGCCAGCAGCTCACTGGGACTAGGTGGGAATGAGCAGTTCTTC
few	TRBV28	.	TRBJ2-1	CASSREGLSYEQFF	TGTGCCAGCAGTCGAGAAGGTTTAAGCTATGAGCAGTTCTTC
few	TRBV7-8	.	TRBJ1-5	CASSLAPRGSNQPQHF	TGTGCCAGCAGCTTAGCGCCCAGGGGTAGCAATCAGCCCCAGCATTTT
.	TRBV30	.	TRBJ1-1	CAWATGLRTEAFF	TGTGCCTGGGCGACAGGTCTTAGGACTGAAGCTTTCTTT
few	TRBV18	TRBD2	TRBJ2-5	CASSPFPGGVETQYF	TGTGCCAGCTCCCCATTTCCGGGGGGAGTGGAGACCCAGTACTTC
.	TRBV25-1	.	TRBJ1-6	CASSGQTYNSPLHF	TGTGCCAGCAGCGGACAGACATATAATTCACCCCTCCACTTT
few	TRBV5-4	TRBD2	TRBJ2-5	CASSPQGGTSGGRETQYF	TGTGCCAGCAGCCCCCAAGGGGGGACTAGCGGGGGCCGGGAGACCCAGTACTTC
few	TRBV9	TRBD2	TRBJ2-3	CASSVSGGRTDTQYF	TGTGCCAGCAGCGTTAGCGGGGGGCGCACAGATACGCAGTATTTT
.	TRBV28	TRBD2	TRBJ2-7	CASSLAGGPTYEQYF	TGTGCCAGCAGTTTAGCGGGGGGTCCCACCTACGAGCAGTACTTC
many	TRBV9	.	TRBJ2-2	CASSVGPANTGELFF	TGTGCCAGCAGCGTAGGGCCTGCGAACACCGGGGAGCTGTTTTTT
.	TRBV5-1	TRBD1	TRBJ2-5	CASSWDRGKETQYF	TGCGCCAGCAGTTGGGACAGGGGGAAAGAGACCCAGTACTTC
.	TRBV7-9	.	TRBJ1-2	CASSLAGYGYTF	TGTGCCAGCAGCTTAGCAGGTTATGGCTACACCTTC
few	TRBV5-4	.	TRBJ2-5	CASTPSWSGLGETQYF	TGTGCCAGCACCCCCTCGTGGTCGGGGCTGGGAGAGACCCAGTACTTC
few	TRBV6-5	.	TRBJ2-3	CASSYSGASTDTQYF	TGTGCCAGCAGTTACTCGGGGGCAAGCACAGATACGCAGTATTTT
.	TRBV19	TRBD1	TRBJ2-3	CATATGGSTDTQYF	TGTGCCACAGCAACAGGGGGGAGCACAGATACGCAGTATTTT
.	TRBV7-2	.	TRBJ1-1	CASSYRPATEAFF	TGTGCCAGCAGCTACCGACCGGCCACTGAAGCTTTCTTT
.	TRBV30	.	TRBJ2-5	CAWTHQETQYF	TGTGCCTGGACCCACCAAGAGACCCAGTACTTC